The rows below give T cell receptor beta chains drawn from one sample of a study of blood T cell repertoires in COVID-19. Data came from immunoSEQ multiplex PCR; TCRdb stores just in-frame clones and leaves some out. The table records 250,000 to 400,000 clones, 90% of them present only once. The sequenced material came from PBMCs or T cells enriched from blood (not recorded which). The receptors shown here come from a man aged 60 to 69 who had recovered from COVID-19. Each CDR3 is given with its conserved first and last residue. Each record gives: J gene, V gene, CDR3 protein.

>TRBJ2-2|TRBV19
CASSKGLAGWVAGELFF
>TRBJ1-1|TRBV3-1/TRBV3-2
CASSQTGPPEAFF
>TRBJ1-2|TRBV11-2
CASSQGQQKNYGYTF
>TRBJ2-3|TRBV11-2
CASSFSMADLTDTQYF
>TRBJ2-7|TRBV5-8
CASSLTENYEQYF
>TRBJ2-5|TRBV7-8
CASSLAPRETQYF
>TRBJ2-5|TRBV21-1
CASSNACLTGQVQETQYF
>TRBJ2-5|TRBV6-1
CASSVRTSGSSVETQYF
>TRBJ2-7|TRBV5-1
CASSLGVGSSYEQYF
>TRBJ1-5|TRBV19
CATAGQGAVSSNQPQHF
>TRBJ2-7|TRBV15
CATSRDLGISEQYF
>TRBJ2-5|TRBV19
CASTLTGRPYQETQYF
>TRBJ2-1|TRBV5-4
CASSLGGLGLAYNEQFF
>TRBJ1-2|TRBV6-1
CASSESQGANYGYTF
>TRBJ2-7|TRBV10-3
CAIRGQGEAYEQYF
>TRBJ2-2|TRBV7-2
CASSSRRGSNTGELFF
>TRBJ1-6|TRBV6-5
CASSNQAYYNSPLHF
>TRBJ1-1|TRBV5-5
CASSADIFYTEAFF
>TRBJ2-7|TRBV10-3
CATGTASSYEQYF
>TRBJ1-2|TRBV24-1
CATRYSGTANYGYTF
>TRBJ2-2|TRBV4-3
CASSQQRANTGELFF
>TRBJ1-1|TRBV29-1
CSVGVMNTEAFF
>TRBJ1-1|TRBV6-5
CASSSGGTEAFF
>TRBJ1-2|TRBV5-1
CASSSDARGVYGYTF
>TRBJ1-1|TRBV11-3
CASSSALGAGNTEAFF
>TRBJ1-5|TRBV19
CASTGGPRNQPQHF
>TRBJ1-1|TRBV2
CASSVLRENTEAFF
>TRBJ1-3|TRBV5-5
CASSSNRGRRNTIYF
>TRBJ1-2|TRBV5-4
CASSLDLGVGGYTF
>TRBJ1-4|TRBV3-1/TRBV3-2
CASSQDSRAGEKLFF
>TRBJ1-1|TRBV5-5
CASSLLSTEAFF
>TRBJ1-1|TRBV6-1
CASSERSRGEAFF
>TRBJ1-2|TRBV18
CASSPTGDNYGYTF
>TRBJ1-3|TRBV3-1/TRBV3-2
CASSQLGPGTGDSIYF
>TRBJ1-3|TRBV13
CASSLVGGQGADGNTIYF
>TRBJ2-3|TRBV7-6
CASSLDASRTDTQYF
>TRBJ1-2|TRBV6-5
CASKSQGGGYTF
>TRBJ2-7|TRBV19
CASSKQGLNEQYF
>TRBJ1-1|TRBV30
CAWSGWANTEAFF
>TRBJ2-4|TRBV7-9
CASSTGLAEYF
>TRBJ1-2|TRBV27
CASSITRQGAIHYGYTF
>TRBJ1-2|TRBV5-4
CASSLDLMRSGEYGYTF
>TRBJ2-3|TRBV14
CASSPGGAPDTQYF
>TRBJ2-1|TRBV7-2
CASGGGSSYNEQFF
>TRBJ2-3|TRBV5-5
CASSLGSRDTQYF
>TRBJ2-1|TRBV21-1
CASSGRQVRGRHNEQFF
>TRBJ2-1|TRBV29-1
CSVGGTGRSLNEQFF
>TRBJ1-2|TRBV7-3
CASSLTPGQGDVGYTF
>TRBJ1-2|TRBV9
CASGGESYGYTF